This T cell receptor beta chain was identified in a study of T cell repertoires in cytomegalovirus infection. This CDR3 spans 13 amino acids. Looked up from germline, CDR1 is LGHDT and CDR2 is YNNKEL (reference sequence). V lost 2 bases and J lost 4, with 6 bases in between. This clonotype was recorded at least ten times. TCRdb analysed the reads with MiXCR anew, one entry per CDR3 protein. The table records around 74,000 distinct CDR3 sequences, 3.5% to 4.5% of them present only once. This chain links TRBV3-1 with TRBJ1-5; D might be TRBD1 (5 bases). The TCR originated in a human donor in good health (CMV status not recorded). Some clones in this sample may be carry-over from other donors' samples. Sequencing was performed on PBMCs. The CDR3 region has the DNA TGTGCCAGCAGCCAATCAGGGAATCAGCCCCAGCATTTT. Protein sequence: CASSQSGNQPQHF.